This note documents a single TCR beta chain sequence. The authors' processing: Amplifying reference gene primers gave estimates of nucleated cell counts. Produced via immunoSEQ multiplex PCR; TCRdb's table is partial and in-frame only. V and J calls and clone size follow that table, whereas D and trimming were derived from the DNA. Among about 180,000 clones listed, 75% to 85% were seen once. These data belong to a study of blood T cell repertoires in COVID-19. Study overall: Some COVID-19 samples were acute and others convalescent; all came from the United States, Italy and Spain.

Deletions cut 1 base from V and 2 bases from J, with 7 bases between. CDR3 length equals 13 residues. Germline V lookup: CDR1 SGHNT, CDR2 YYREEE (reference sequence). Sequencing was carried out using peripheral blood. The sequence was obtained from a human donor in a cohort sampled during active COVID-19. This chain uses TRBV5-4 with TRBJ2-7, with no clear D. CDR3 loop: CASSLWSTYEQYF. The CDR3 DNA follows: TGTGCCAGCAGCTTGTGGTCTACCTACGAGCAGTACTTC.